This record concerns one T cell receptor (beta chain) sequence. This CDR3 has 11 residues. CDR1 and CDR2 (germline): DFQATT, SNEGSKA (reference sequence). Trimming cost V 5 bases and J 7 bases; bases outside gene matches: 3. Produced via immunoSEQ multiplex PCR; TCRdb's table is partial and in-frame only. The profile shows about 480,000 clones, around 88% of them singletons. Seattle patient enrollment occurred during active infection, with longitudinal follow-up thereafter. The sample belongs to a study of blood T cell repertoires in COVID-19. Whole-study context: Italy, Spain and the United States were the sources of the convalescent and acute COVID-19 samples. T cells, B-cell-depleted T cells, or PBMCs supplied cDNA or gDNA.

The J gene is TRBJ2-5, the V gene TRBV20-1; 8 positions agree with TRBD2. The TCR originated in a woman between 50 and 59 years old with COVID-19, enrolled during active disease. Material: peripheral blood. The CDR3 sequence: CSAFSGTTQYF. DNA of the CDR3: TGCAGTGCTTTTAGCGGGACGACCCAGTACTTC.